One sample yielded the 10 T cell receptor beta chains listed below, sequenced in a study of cytomegalovirus exposure and HLA in healthy donors. 60 Vbeta and 13 Jbeta primers were used in PCR. The table came from immunoSEQ multiplex PCR; TCRdb's copy has only in-frame clones and leaves some out. The data show 95,000 to 150,000 clones, and the top ten clones hold 2.2%. Material for sequencing was PBMCs. These receptor sequences come from a man aged 40-49 years in good health and CMV-seronegative.

The V gene is TRBV6-1, the J gene TRBJ2-7, with 11 positions matching TRBD1. The ends lost 7 bases at V and 4 bases at J; junction bases unmatched: 6. The CDR3 consists of 14 residues. From germline, CDR1 is MNHNS and CDR2 SASEGT. CDR3 region: CASNRDRGFYEQYF. As DNA, the CDR3 is TGTGCCAGCAACAGGGACAGGGGGTTTTACGAGCAGTACTTC.

The chain has TRBV11-3 and TRBJ2-7, with 7 bases that match TRBD2. CDR3 length: 16 amino acids. After removal of 5 bases from V and 0 bases from J, the junction contained 10 bases not matched to a gene. CDR1 and CDR2 (germline): SGHNT, YENEEA. CDR3 loop: CASSPEAGVASYEQYF. The DNA for the CDR3 is TGTGCCAGCAGCCCGGAGGCGGGGGTAGCCTCCTACGAGCAGTACTTC.

V and J are TRBV28 and TRBJ2-5; TRBD2 agrees at 8 bases. V was clipped by 5 bases and J by 5 bases; unmatched bases: 13. From germline, CDR1 is MDHEN and CDR2 SYDVKM. This CDR3 contains 16 residues. CDR3 nucleotides: TGTGCCAGCAGTACACCAACTAGCGGAGGGCAGGAGACCCAGTACTTC. It specifies CASSTPTSGGQETQYF. Combining the CDR3 with reference TRBV28 and TRBJ2-5 gives the whole variable domain DVKVTQSSRYLVKRTGEKVFLECVQDMDHENMFWYRQDPGLGLRLIYFSYDVKMKEKGDIPEGYSVSREKKERFSLILESASTNQTSMYLCASSTPTSGGQETQYFGPGTRLLVL.

V gene TRBV5-1 combines with J gene TRBJ1-6, with TRBD1 as a possible D gene (6 bases). Between the trimmed V and J ends, which lost 4 bases and 7 bases, there was a span of 15 bases. The CDR3 is 15 residues long. CDR1 and CDR2 (germline): SGHRS, YFSETQ. The CDR3 DNA reads as TGCGCCAGCAGCCCTACGACAGGCCCGAATTCACCCCTCCACTTT. Encoded protein: CASSPTTGPNSPLHF.

The rearrangement links TRBV27 to TRBJ2-7; D uncertain. V was shortened by 5 bases and J by 4 bases, with 6 bases between the two germline ends. Germline V gene data show CDR1 as MNHEY and CDR2 as SMNVEV (reference sequence). This CDR3 spans 11 amino acids. The CDR3, as DNA: TGTGCCAGCAGTCCCCCATACGAGCAGTACTTC. This codes for CASSPPYEQYF.

The V call is TRBV6-5, the J call TRBJ1-2; 8 bases match TRBD1. The CDR3 extends over 13 amino acids. CDR1 and CDR2 from the germline V gene are MNHEY and SVGAGI. The ends lost 5 bases at V and 4 bases at J; junction bases unmatched: 3. The DNA of the CDR3 is TGTGCCAGCAGTCTTACAGGGGGCTATGGCTACACCTTC. It translates to CASSLTGGYGYTF.

The J gene is TRBJ2-5, the V gene TRBV4-1; a possible D gene is TRBD2 (5 bases). The DNA end is more similar to TRBJ2-7, so the J call may be wrong. This CDR3 is built from 15 residues. From germline, CDR1 is MGHRA and CDR2 YSYEKL. CDR3 sequence (DNA): TGCGCCAGCAGCCAAGATCCTCTCGTCGGGAACGAGCAGTACTTC. As protein: CASSQDPLVGNEQYF.

The chain couples TRBV6-1 to TRBJ2-5; 10 bases match TRBD1. V shed 6 bases and J 3 bases; nucleotides not matched to a gene: 1. Germline CDR1 MNHNS, CDR2 SASEGT. The CDR3 has 13 residues. CDR3 in DNA: TGTGCCAGCAGAGGGACAGGGGAAGAGACCCAGTACTTC. This encodes CASRGTGEETQYF.

The chain employs TRBV7-8 and TRBJ1-3; D unclear. The CDR3 contains 12 residues. Germline-derived CDR1 and CDR2 are SGHVS and FQNEAQ. Deletions cut 5 bases from V and 3 bases from J, with 5 bases between. CDR3 region: CASSQIGNTIYF. The CDR3 nucleotides read TGTGCCAGCAGCCAAATTGGAAACACCATATATTTT.

The rearrangement joins TRBV4-2 to TRBJ1-1, with D perhaps matching TRBD1 (6 bases). The CDR3 contains 15 residues. Germline V gene lookup returns CDR1 LGHNA and CDR2 YNFKEQ. V lost 1 base, J lost 7 bases, and 16 bases lay in between. The CDR3 nucleotides read TGTGCCAGCAGCCAAGCACGGGGGGGGCAGAGTGAAGCTTTCTTT. This translates into CASSQARGGQSEAFF.